The 6 T cell receptor beta chains reported below all come from one sample, sequenced in a study of blood T cell repertoires in COVID-19. Clones were read by immunoSEQ multiplex PCR, and TCRdb kept only the in-frame ones, dropping some. The sample contains roughly 140,000 clones, 75% to 90% of which appear only once. The sample comprised peripheral blood. Source of these receptors: a woman aged 60-75 years with COVID-19, enrolled during active disease.

The chain is built from TRBV4-2 and TRBJ2-3, with TRBD2 as a possible D gene (6 bases). V was clipped by 4 bases and J by 5 bases, with 16 bases between them. The CDR3 is 15 amino acids. CDR1 is LGHNA and CDR2 is YNFKEQ in the germline V gene. The CDR3 DNA reads TGTGCCAGCAGCCTTCCGCGGGGAGAGGAAGATACGCAGTATTTT. Its protein is CASSLPRGEEDTQYF.

This chain uses TRBV7-2 with TRBJ2-3, with TRBD2 matching over 12 bases. Trimming cost V 5 bases and J 6 bases; bases outside gene matches: 9. Germline-derived CDR1 and CDR2 are SGHTA and FQGNSA. The CDR3 contains 16 residues. CDR3 DNA: TGTGCCAGCAGCCTTAGACTAGCGGGGGAGAGGGATACGCAGTATTTT. It codes for CASSLRLAGERDTQYF. Drawing the rest from reference TRBV7-2 and TRBJ2-3, the complete variable domain is GAGVSQSPSNKVTEKGKDVELRCDPISGHTALYWYRQSLGQGLEFLIYFQGNSAPDKSGLPSDRFSAERTGGSVSTLTIQRTQQEDSAVYLCASSLRLAGERDTQYFGPGTRLTVL.

The V and J genes are TRBV3-1 (or the pseudogene TRBV3-2) and TRBJ1-2, with a possible D match to TRBD1 (6 bases). The CDR3 is 12 amino acids. V was pared by 8 bases and J by 5 bases, with 12 bases between. Germline V CDR1 and CDR2: LGHDT, YNNKEL (reference sequence). CDR3 region: CASLRTEYGYTF. The CDR3 DNA sequence: TGTGCCAGCTTGAGGACAGAGTATGGCTACACCTTC.

The CDR3 region has the DNA TGTGCCAGCAGCGTCCAGGGGCGTTCGTACACTGAAGCTTTCTTT. Encoded protein: CASSVQGRSYTEAFF. The gene calls are TRBV6-5 and TRBJ1-1; tentative D call: TRBD1 (6 bases). Germline assignment: CDR1 MNHEY and CDR2 SVGAGI. Trimming took 6 bases from V and 3 from J, leaving 17 bases between them. There are 15 residues in the CDR3.

The rearrangement links TRBV10-1 to TRBJ2-7, with D tentatively TRBD1 (7 bases). This CDR3 is 17 amino acids long. The ends were cut back, 6 bases at V and 2 bases at J, with 23 bases in the middle. Germline CDR1 reads WNHNN; CDR2 reads SYGVQD (reference sequence). The CDR3 here is CASSPGQTRYSAYEQYF. The DNA for the CDR3 is TGCGCCAGCAGCCCGGGACAGACTAGATATTCCGCCTACGAGCAGTACTTC.

The chain links TRBV5-1 to TRBJ2-1; 10 nucleotides match TRBD2. V lost 3 bases to trimming and J lost 8 bases; unmatched junction nucleotides: 11. The CDR3 spans 16 residues. CDR1 is SGHRS, CDR2 YFSETQ, per germline. This chain's CDR3 is CASSWASGGFVDEQFF. The CDR3 region has the DNA TGCGCCAGCAGCTGGGCTAGCGGGGGATTTGTTGATGAGCAGTTCTTC. The variable domain in full, completed from reference TRBV5-1 and TRBJ2-1, reads KAGVTQTPRYLIKTRGQQVTLSCSPISGHRSVSWYQQTPGQGLQFLFEYFSETQRNKGNFPGRFSGRQFSNSRSEMNVSTLELGDSALYLCASSWASGGFVDEQFFGPGTRLTVL.